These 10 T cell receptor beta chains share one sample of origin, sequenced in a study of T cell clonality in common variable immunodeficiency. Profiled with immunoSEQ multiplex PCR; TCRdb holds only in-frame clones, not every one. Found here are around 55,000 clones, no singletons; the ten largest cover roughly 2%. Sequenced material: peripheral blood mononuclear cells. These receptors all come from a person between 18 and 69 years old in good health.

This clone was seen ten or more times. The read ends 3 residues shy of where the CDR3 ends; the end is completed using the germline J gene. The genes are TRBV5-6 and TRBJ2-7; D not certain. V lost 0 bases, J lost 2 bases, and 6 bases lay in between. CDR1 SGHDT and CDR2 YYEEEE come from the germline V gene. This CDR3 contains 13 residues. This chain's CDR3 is CASSLVAAYEQYF. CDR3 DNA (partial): TGTGCCAGCAGCTTGGTCGCAGCCTACGAG. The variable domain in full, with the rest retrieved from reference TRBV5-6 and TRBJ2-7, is DAGVTQSPTHLIKTRGQQVTLRCSPKSGHDTVSWYQQALGQGPQFIFQYYEEEERQRGNFPDRFSGHQFPNYSSELNVNALLLGDSALYLCASSLVAAYEQYFGPGTRLTVT.

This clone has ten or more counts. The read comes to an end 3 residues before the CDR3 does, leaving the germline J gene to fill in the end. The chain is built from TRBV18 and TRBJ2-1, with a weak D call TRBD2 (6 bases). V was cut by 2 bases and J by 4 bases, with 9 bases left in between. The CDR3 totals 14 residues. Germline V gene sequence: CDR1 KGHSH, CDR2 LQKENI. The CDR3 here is CASSPIRGYNEQFF. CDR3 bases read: TGTGCCAGCTCACCAATTCGGGGGTACAATGAG.

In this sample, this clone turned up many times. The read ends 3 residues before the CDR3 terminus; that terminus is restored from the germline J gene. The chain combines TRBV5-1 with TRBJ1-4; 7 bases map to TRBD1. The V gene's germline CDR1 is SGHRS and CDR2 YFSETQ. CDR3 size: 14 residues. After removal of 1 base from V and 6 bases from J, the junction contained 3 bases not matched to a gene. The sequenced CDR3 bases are TGCGCCAGCAGCTTGACAGGGGATCATGAAAAA. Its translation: CASSLTGDHEK. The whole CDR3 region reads CASSLTGDHEKLFF.

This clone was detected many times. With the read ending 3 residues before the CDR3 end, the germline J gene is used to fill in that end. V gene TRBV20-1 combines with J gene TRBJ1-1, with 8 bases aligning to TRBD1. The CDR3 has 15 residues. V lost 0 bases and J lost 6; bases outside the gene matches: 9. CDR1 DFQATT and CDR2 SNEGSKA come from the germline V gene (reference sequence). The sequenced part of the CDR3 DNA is TGCAGTGCTAGAGATGTAACAGGGGGTTACCCTGAA. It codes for CSARDVTGGYPE. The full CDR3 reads CSARDVTGGYPEAFF.

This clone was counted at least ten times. The part of the CDR3 DNA that was read is TGCAGCGTTGACCAGCGGGACGCGAACCCAGAAAGCACAGATACG. It yields the protein CSVDQRDANPESTDT. The complete CDR3 reads CSVDQRDANPESTDTQYF. V is TRBV29-1 and J is TRBJ2-3; 7 nucleotides align to TRBD2. The CDR3 goes on 3 residues after the read ends, and that part is filled in from the germline J gene. The CDR3 has 18 residues. The V segment lost 3 bases and the J segment 0 bases; nucleotides outside the gene matches: 15. The germline V gene has CDR1 SQVTM and CDR2 ANQGSEA.

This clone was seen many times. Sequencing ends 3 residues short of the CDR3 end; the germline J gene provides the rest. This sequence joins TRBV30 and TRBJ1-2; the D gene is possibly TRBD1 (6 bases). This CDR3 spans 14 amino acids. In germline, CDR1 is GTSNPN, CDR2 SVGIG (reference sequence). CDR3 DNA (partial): TGTGCCTGGACGGGGACGGGGGGCCTCGGAGGC. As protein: CAWTGTGGLGG. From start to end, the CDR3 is CAWTGTGGLGGYTF.

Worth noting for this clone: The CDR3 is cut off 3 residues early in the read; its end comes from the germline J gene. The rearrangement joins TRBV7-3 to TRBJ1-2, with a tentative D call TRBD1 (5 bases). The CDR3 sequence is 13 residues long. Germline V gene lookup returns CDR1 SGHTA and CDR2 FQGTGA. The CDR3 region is CASSLRDSNDYTF. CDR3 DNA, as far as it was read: TGTGCCAGCAGCTTAAGGGACTCCAATGAC.

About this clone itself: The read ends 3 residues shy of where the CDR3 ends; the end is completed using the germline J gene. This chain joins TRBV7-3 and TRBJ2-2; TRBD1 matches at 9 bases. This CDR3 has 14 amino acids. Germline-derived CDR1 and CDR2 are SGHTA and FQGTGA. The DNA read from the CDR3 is TGTGCCAGCAGCCCGACAGGGGGGAATTCACCG. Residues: CASSPTGGNSP. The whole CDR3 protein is CASSPTGGNSPLFF. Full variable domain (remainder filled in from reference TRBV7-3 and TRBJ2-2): GAGVSQTPSNKVTEKGKYVELRCDPISGHTALYWYRQSLGQGPEFLIYFQGTGAADDSGLPNDRFFAVRPEGSVSTLKIQRTERGDSAVYLCASSPTGGNSPLFFGEGSRLTVL.

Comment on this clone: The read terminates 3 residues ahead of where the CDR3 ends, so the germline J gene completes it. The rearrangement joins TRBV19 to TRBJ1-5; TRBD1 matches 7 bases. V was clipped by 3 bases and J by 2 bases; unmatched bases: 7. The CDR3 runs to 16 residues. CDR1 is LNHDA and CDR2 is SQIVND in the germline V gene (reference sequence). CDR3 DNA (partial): TGTGCCAGTAGTATGGATCGACAGGGTGGCAATCAGCCC. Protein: CASSMDRQGGNQP. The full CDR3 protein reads CASSMDRQGGNQPQHF.

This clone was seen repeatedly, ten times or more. CDR3 bases read: TGTGCCAGTAGTATCAGGGGCGCGGATGGC. This sequence encodes CASSIRGADG. The CDR3 reads in full as CASSIRGADGYTF. The J gene is TRBJ1-2, the V gene TRBV19, with D tentatively TRBD1 (6 bases). The read stops 3 residues short of the end of the CDR3; the missing end is completed from the germline J gene. CDR1 is LNHDA and CDR2 is SQIVND in the germline V gene (reference sequence). V was shortened by 3 bases and J by 6 bases, with 11 bases between the two germline ends. CDR3 length: 13 residues. The whole variable domain, remainder taken from reference TRBV19 and TRBJ1-2, is DGGITQSPKYLFRKEGQNVTLSCEQNLNHDAMYWYRQDPGQGLRLIYYSQIVNDFQKGDIAEGYSVSREKKESFPLTVTSAQKNPTAFYLCASSIRGADGYTFGSGTRLTVV.